This TCR beta chain was found in a study of cytomegalovirus exposure and HLA in healthy donors (dated by TCRdb to about 2017). At the level of the whole study: An earlier analysis of approximately 640 of the donors reported more than 250 Gb of sequence data and approximately 110 million unique TCR beta sequences from approximately 180 million T cells. In a later genetic analysis, genome-wide SNP genotypes for about 65% of the 666 donors were used, and that subset was treated as a discovery cohort. The number of donors typed differed by locus, with 629-630 for A, B, C, DRB1 and DQB1, roughly 520 for DQA1, approximately 580 for DPA1, and around 430 for DPB1. All discovery cohort repertoires had been generated on a single sequencing platform. Roughly five DR-DQ haplotypes were treated as single units for association and clustering because of strong linkage in the cohort. To study patterns of TCR occurrence, a later analysis re-analyzed previously published TCR beta repertoires from 666 donors and added high-resolution HLA genotyping. The study was designed to test whether signatures of past pathogen exposure could be identified by cataloging public T cell receptors. The later analysis used no new phenotypic data to find candidate immune exposures, relying instead on TCR beta sequences and their occurrence across donors. Donor age, sex, ethnicity and CMV serostatus were compiled together with the repertoire data. Along with the roughly 670-subject first cohort, a separate validation cohort of about 110 different subjects was used. To decide whether each TCR beta V gene segment behaved as functional or pseudogenic, an earlier analysis of some 570 of the donors relied on high-throughput TCR beta sequencing. Both class I and class II loci were covered by HLA typing, at four-digit resolution. The genetic ancestry cluster associated with self-reported Caucasian donors included 70% to 85% of the approximately 410 genotyped donors. An early release covering just under 650 HLA-typed donors comprised about 290 gigabases of sequencing data and 85 million to 100 million unique TCR sequences. The study profiled the T cell repertoires of 500 to 800 subjects by immunosequencing and related them to cytomegalovirus serostatus. Across 300 to 500 genotyped donors of the cohort, an average of about 240,000 unique TCR beta nucleotide sequences per donor were sequenced, and 15% to 20% of those sequences were non-productive. To predict cytomegalovirus infection status, the study combined high-throughput TCR immunosequencing, statistical association of individual TCRs with disease status, and machine learning.

In regard to this clone: Its antigen is unknown. No base quality information exists; no much larger clone differs at one position.

The cohort comprised some 730 healthy bone marrow donors. Cohort members were all nominally healthy when sampled, although unrecorded immune exposures were likely present. The donor was CMV seronegative and was included in the group of about 400 seronegative cohort members. Every donor gave a peripheral blood sample, and the peripheral blood mononuclear cells from that sample were used for TCR beta sequencing. Genomic DNA was extracted from the blood cell samples with the Qiagen DNeasy Blood Extraction Kit. Libraries were constructed by the immunoSEQ multiplex PCR assay. For the multiplex PCR, a mixture combining 60 forward primers for TCR Vbeta segments and 13 reverse primers for TCR Jbeta segments was used. Amplification of the CDR3 region of rearranged TCR beta genes was performed with a multiplex PCR assay on genomic DNA. On the Illumina HiSeq System, the amplified TCR beta libraries were sequenced as 87-base-pair reads. The authors processed their data as follows. In a later analysis, some 80 million unique TCR beta chains were counted across the roughly 610 repertoires, and around 10 million of these chains were shared by at least two donors. A nearest-neighbor algorithm error-corrected the raw reads and collapsed the reads into unique sequences, merging closely related sequences to remove PCR and sequencing errors. To assign V, D and J gene segments, CDR3 sequences were aligned to IMGT reference sequences. Each retained sequence needed at least a six-nucleotide match to both a V gene segment and a J gene segment. A rearrangement was called productive if the CDR3 had no stop codons and remained in frame with V and J, and every other rearrangement was called non-productive. CDR3 was defined according to IMGT convention as the region running from the second conserved V-encoded cysteine to the conserved J-encoded phenylalanine. The earlier analysis of about 500 of the donors excluded sequences that lacked an unambiguous match to a single V gene segment. An earlier analysis of around 600 of the donors classified V segments as functional when productive rearrangements were above 56.7% and as segregating when the standard deviation between donors was above 5%. To diagnose cytomegalovirus status from the catalog of TCR beta chain sequences, a statistical classification framework was built. In a later analysis, TCR nucleotide sequences were compared against IMGT/GENE-DB human TR gene sequences so that V and J genes could be assigned. A later analysis assigned CDR3 sequences and most-parsimonious VDJ recombination scenarios with the TCRdist pipeline. In a later analysis, each TCR beta chain was defined by its CDR3 amino acid sequence together with its V-gene family, and reads lacking a unique V-gene family were excluded. A later analysis removed 592 highly shared, low-generation-probability nucleotide sequences to deal with suspected cross-contamination and a sequencing artifact. In a later analysis, a clonal expansion index was calculated for each public chain from normalized within-repertoire ranks of inferred template counts. Generation probabilities in a later analysis came from a VDJ recombination model fitted to out-of-frame rearrangements, and those results were checked against IGoR. A later analysis scored TCR-TCR, TCR-HLA and TCR-CMV co-occurrence with hypergeometric tests, applying a repertoire-size bias correction to TCR pairs. In a later analysis, false discovery rates were estimated by permuting HLA or CMV assignments 20 times. In a later analysis, co-occurring TCRs were grouped using DBSCAN, with TCRdist sequence similarity added in when clustering inside HLA-allele-positive subsets. Repertoires with fewer than 30,000 or more than 120,000 public chains were left out of co-occurrence clustering, as were five repertoires with anomalous nucleotide sharing. TCRdb re-hosts the immuneACCESS table, in-frame sequences only. Its copies lack some clones; in the studies checked, an unresolved V gene accounts for under half of them, and the cause for the rest is not known. The V and J calls and clone size were taken over from that table, and D and trimming were inferred from the DNA. The sample has some 120,000 clones on record, 9% to 10% of them singletons. Around 3% of the sample is held by the ten biggest clonotypes.

The CDR3 goes from the cysteine to the phenylalanine over 14 residues. The only DNA kept is the CDR3, 42 bases in frame from the first base. CDR1 and CDR2, per the germline V gene (reference sequence), are WNHNN and SYGVQD. Relative to germline, V is 6 bases shorter and J is 5 bases shorter, with 13 bases between their ends. The investigation overall reported the following: Because HLA typing was unavailable for some donors at each locus, only the typed subset was used in association tests. A further reported finding was that TCR beta sequences accurately predicted the HLA-A and HLA-B alleles for most subjects in the first cohort. In a later analysis, TCR association rates were found to vary across HLA loci, with the most associated TCRs seen for DRB1 alleles and the fewest for HLA-C alleles. Because the 87-base-pair reads could not distinguish some IMGT-functional V segments, including TRBV6-2 and TRBV6-3, those segments were excluded. Linkage disequilibrium might explain the correlated functional status among segregating V segments, but an unknown experimental factor could not be ruled out. According to a later analysis, most CMV-associated TCR beta chains appeared to be HLA-restricted, and the HLA associations seemed to be driven largely by CMV exposure. When HLA alleles, especially DR and DQ, strongly co-occurred, attributing TCR associations to individual alleles was difficult. Across donors, most TCR sequences were observed very rarely, whereas some public TCRs were present in many individuals. Three of the identified cytomegalovirus-associated TCR beta chains were confirmed in vitro to be specific for cytomegalovirus antigens. A later genetic analysis reported fewer N-insertions in productive TCRs among donors in an Asian-associated ancestry cluster than the roughly 720-donor mean. A cluster of highly shared sequence variants was judged likely to be a technical artifact of the sequencing pipeline. Cytomegalovirus status was reported to be diagnosed by the classifier with high specificity and sensitivity in both the original and validation cohorts. Presence/absence analyses assumed roughly uniform sequencing depth across donors, an assumption that may not hold. A later analysis reported that several top co-occurrence clusters appeared linked to parvovirus B19, influenza, CMV and Epstein-Barr virus. Because counts were too low, roughly 17 rarely observed V segments, including chromosome 9 orphons, were left out of the earlier analysis of a few hundred of the donors. Only TCR beta chains were sequenced in this cohort, and the absence of alpha or paired-chain data limited detectable features. A later analysis associated about 17,000 TCR beta sequences with specific HLA alleles at a false discovery rate of 0.05. The only immune exposure information available for the cohort was CMV serostatus. It was suggested by the authors that the approach could potentially be generalized to other disease states and immunological phenotypes. Compared with equally common non-associated chains, HLA-associated TCR beta chains in a later analysis were more clonally expanded and had lower generation probabilities. In an earlier analysis of more than 500 of the donors, most TCR beta V segments appeared in productive rearrangements about 87% or about 30% of the time, broadly matching IMGT annotations. A later genetic analysis associated a missense DCLRE1C variant with V-gene and J-gene trimming of TCR beta chains, and an independent cohort replicated the association. A total of roughly 160 TCR beta chains were listed by the study as associated with cytomegalovirus.

The sample taken for sequencing was PBMCs. This receptor chain uses TRBV10-1 and TRBJ1-4; a tentative D call is TRBD1 (6 bases match). This sequence was found in a man between 25 and 39 years old in good health and CMV-seronegative. Read as DNA, the sequence is TGCGCCAGCAGCGGACAGTGGGGGAATGAAAAACTGTTTTTT. Translated, this is CASSGQWGNEKLFF.